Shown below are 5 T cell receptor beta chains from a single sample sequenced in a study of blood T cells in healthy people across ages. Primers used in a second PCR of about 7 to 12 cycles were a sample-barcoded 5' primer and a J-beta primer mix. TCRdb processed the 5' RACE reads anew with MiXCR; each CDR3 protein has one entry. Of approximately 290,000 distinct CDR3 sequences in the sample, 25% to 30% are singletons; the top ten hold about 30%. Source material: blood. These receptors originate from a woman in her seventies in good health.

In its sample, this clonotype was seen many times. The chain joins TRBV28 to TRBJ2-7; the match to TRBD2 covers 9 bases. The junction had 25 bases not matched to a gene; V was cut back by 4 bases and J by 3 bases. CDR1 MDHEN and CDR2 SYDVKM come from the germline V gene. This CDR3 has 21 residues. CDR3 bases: TGTGCCAGCAGTTCTATATCTCCCTCGGTCGGCGCTAGCGGGACGAACTACGAGCAGTACTTC. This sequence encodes CASSSISPSVGASGTNYEQYF.

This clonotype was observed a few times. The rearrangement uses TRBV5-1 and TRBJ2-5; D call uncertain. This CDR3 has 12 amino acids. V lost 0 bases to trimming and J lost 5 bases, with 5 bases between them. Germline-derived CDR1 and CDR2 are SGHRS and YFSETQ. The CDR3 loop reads CASSLVMETQYF. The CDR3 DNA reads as TGCGCCAGCAGCTTGGTTATGGAGACCCAGTACTTC.

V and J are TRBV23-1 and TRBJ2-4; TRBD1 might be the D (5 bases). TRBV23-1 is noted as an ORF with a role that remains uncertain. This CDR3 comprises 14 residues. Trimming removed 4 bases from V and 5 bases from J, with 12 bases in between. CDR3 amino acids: CASSRAGYENIQYF. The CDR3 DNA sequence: TGCGCCAGCAGTCGGGCAGGGTACGAAAACATTCAGTACTTC.

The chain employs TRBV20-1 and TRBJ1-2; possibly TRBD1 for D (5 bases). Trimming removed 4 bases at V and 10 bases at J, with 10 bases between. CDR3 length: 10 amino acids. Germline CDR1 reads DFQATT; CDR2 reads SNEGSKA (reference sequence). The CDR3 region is CSANPTVYTF. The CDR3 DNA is TGCAGTGCTAATCCGACAGTCTACACCTTC.

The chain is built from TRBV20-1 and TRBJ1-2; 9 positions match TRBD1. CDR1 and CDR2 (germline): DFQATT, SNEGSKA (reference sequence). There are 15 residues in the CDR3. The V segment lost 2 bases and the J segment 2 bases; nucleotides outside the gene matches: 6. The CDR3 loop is CSARNLQGANYGYTF. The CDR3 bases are TGCAGTGCTAGAAATTTACAGGGGGCAAACTATGGCTACACCTTC.